The 2 T cell receptor beta chains given below trace back to one sample, sequenced in a study of human T cells and chemical hapten exposure. TCRdb reanalysed the RACE reads using MiXCR and keeps one entry per CDR3 protein. The sample consists of about 380,000 distinct CDR3 sequences, roughly 4.8% of them appearing once. Time point given: patch test 1, 2 weeks after DPC sensitization. The treatment denotes: therapeutic diphenylcyclopropenone sensitization with weekly scalp DPC. The source material was whole blood, sampled in connection with sensitization to the hapten diphenylcyclopropenone (DPC). These receptors originate from a woman aged 50 to 65 with alopecia areata. Some clones in this sample may be carry-over from other donors' samples.

This clonotype was observed many times. This sequence joins TRBV4-1 and TRBJ2-4, with D tentatively TRBD1 or TRBD2 (5 bases each). Germline V gives CDR1 MGHRA, CDR2 YSYEKL. The CDR3 is 17 amino acids. V lost 2 bases and J 3 bases, leaving 17 bases between the germline ends. The CDR3 spells CASSQFSSQGNKNIQYF. Written as DNA, the CDR3 is TGCGCCAGCAGCCAATTCTCTAGCCAGGGTAACAAAAACATTCAGTACTTC.

This clonotype occurred a few times. The chain recombines TRBV20-1 with TRBJ1-3; the D is unclear. Trimming pared 0 bases from V and 0 bases from J, leaving 15 bases between. The germline gives CDR1 DFQATT, CDR2 SNEGSKA (reference sequence). The CDR3 contains 17 residues. As DNA, the CDR3 is TGCAGTGCTAGAGACAAGTGGACGGCCTACTCTGGAAACACCATATATTTT. This codes for CSARDKWTAYSGNTIYF.